The 9 T cell receptor beta chains listed next were all sequenced from one sample in a study of T cells after yellow fever vaccination. TCRdb recomputed calls from the 5' RACE reads with MiXCR, one row per CDR3 protein. Among hundreds of thousands of distinct CDR3 sequences listed, less than 20% were seen once. The sample was PBMCs, taken roughly 5 days after the first yellow fever vaccination. These receptors all stem from a man in his late teens or twenties who received the YFV17D yellow fever vaccine.

Here the CDR3 reads CASDSTSGGAFTDTQYF. CDR3 in DNA: TGTGCTAGTGACTCGACTAGCGGGGGGGCTTTCACAGATACGCAGTATTTT. The V call is TRBV12-5, the J call TRBJ2-3, with 14 bases aligning to TRBD2. V lost 7 bases, J lost 2 bases, and 8 bases stayed unmatched. Germline V CDR1 and CDR2: LGHNT, FRNRAP. The CDR3 is made up of 17 amino acids.

J is TRBJ1-5 and V is TRBV15, with 7 bases identical to TRBD1. J lost 4 bases, V lost 3 bases, and 0 bases had no gene match. The CDR3 is made up of 13 amino acids. The germline V gene has CDR1 LNHNV and CDR2 YYDKDF (reference sequence). CDR3: CATSRDRNQPQHF. The CDR3, as DNA: TGTGCCACCAGCAGGGACAGGAATCAGCCCCAGCATTTT.

This clonotype was counted only a few times. This chain connects TRBV20-1 to TRBJ2-4; 14 bases map to TRBD2. J gave up 10 bases and V 6 bases, and 8 bases lay outside the gene matches. The CDR3 totals 14 residues. Germline loops: CDR1 DFQATT, CDR2 SNEGSKA (reference sequence). The CDR3 region is CSAMGLAGEGIQYF. As DNA, the CDR3 is TGCAGTGCCATGGGACTAGCGGGGGAGGGAATTCAGTACTTC.

This clonotype came up a few times. The chain links TRBV29-1 to TRBJ2-3, with 7 bases matching TRBD1. Per the germline V gene, CDR1 is SQVTM and CDR2 is ANQGSEA. The CDR3 is 14 residues long. J was trimmed by 3 bases and V by 6 bases; bases with no gene match: 9. The CDR3 reads CSVTGIDRTDTQYF. CDR3 in DNA: TGCAGCGTGACAGGGATTGATCGGACAGATACGCAGTATTTT.

The V call is TRBV18, the J call TRBJ2-1; TRBD1 agrees at 8 bases. CDR3 length equals 13 residues. Looked up from germline, CDR1 is KGHSH and CDR2 is LQKENI. The J segment lost 9 bases and the V segment lost 5 bases, leaving 6 bases of the junction unmatched. The CDR3 spells CASSGGQGSEQFF. The CDR3, as DNA: TGTGCCAGCTCAGGCGGACAGGGTAGTGAGCAGTTCTTC.

The chain combines TRBV10-2 with TRBJ1-5; possibly TRBD1 for D (5 bases). Per germline, CDR1 WSHSY and CDR2 SAAADI. Trimming shortened V by 4 bases and J by 6 bases, and 13 bases separated the two germline ends. The CDR3 has 14 residues. The DNA of the CDR3 is TGCGCCAGCAGTGGTGTCTCCGGGGGTCAGCCCCAGCATTTT. Residues: CASSGVSGGQPQHF.

This clonotype appeared many times. The chain has TRBV2 and TRBJ1-5; perhaps TRBD1 as D (5 bases). V was shortened by 6 bases and J by 1 base, with 7 bases between the two germline ends. The CDR3 is made up of 13 amino acids. CDR1 and CDR2 from the germline V gene are SNHLY and FYNNEI. CDR3 in amino acids: CASRGDSNQPQHF. In DNA form, the CDR3 reads TGTGCCAGCAGGGGGGACAGCAATCAGCCCCAGCATTTT. Based on the CDR3 plus reference TRBV2 and TRBJ1-5, the full variable domain is EPEVTQTPSHQVTQMGQEVILRCVPISNHLYFYWYRQILGQKVEFLVSFYNNEISEKSEIFDDQFSVERPDGSNFTLKIRSTKLEDSAMYFCASRGDSNQPQHFGDGTRLSIL.

The chain is built from TRBV10-2 and TRBJ2-7, with TRBD2 matching over 9 bases. CDR1 is WSHSY, CDR2 SAAADI, per germline. After removal of 3 bases from V and 0 bases from J, the junction contained 3 bases not matched to a gene. This CDR3 is 15 amino acids long. The CDR3 protein is CASSESSGDSYEQYV. Written as DNA, the CDR3 is TGCGCCAGCAGTGAATCTAGCGGGGACTCCTACGAGCAGTACGTC.

This chain joins TRBV5-1 and TRBJ2-3, with TRBD2 matching over 9 bases. Germline V lookup: CDR1 SGHRS, CDR2 YFSETQ. The J segment lost 0 bases and the V segment lost 4 bases, leaving 6 bases of the junction unmatched. The CDR3 sequence is 16 residues long. The DNA for the CDR3 is TGCGCCAGCAGCCCCGGACTAGCGACTAGCACAGATACGCAGTATTTT. It translates to CASSPGLATSTDTQYF.